Following are 13 T cell receptor beta chains from one sample sequenced in a study of regulatory T cells in long-lasting Graves disease. The time point was: newly diagnosed GD, antithyroid drugs for less than 3 months. PBMC RNA served as the TCR library source. Building the TCR beta libraries relied on iRepertoire HTBI primers, and CDR3 regions underwent Arm-PCR. TCRdb redid the calling of the multiplex PCR reads with MiXCR, one entry per CDR3 protein. This table has about 320,000 distinct CDR3 sequences, about 18% appearing once. Here the sequenced sample was peripheral blood mononuclear cells (PBMCs), taken at new diagnosis, from a patient treated with antithyroid drugs. These TCRs come from a female donor with Graves disease.

CDR3 sequence (DNA): TGTGCCAGCAGCCAAGGGACAAGTGGGCTGGAGGTCCAAGAGACCCAGTACTTC. It is translated as CASSQGTSGLEVQETQYF. This chain uses TRBV4-2 with TRBJ2-5; perhaps D is TRBD1 or TRBD2 (5 bases each). The germline V and J ends were trimmed by 1 base and 1 base, with 19 bases remaining between them. Per germline, CDR1 LGHNA and CDR2 YNFKEQ. CDR3 length equals 18 residues.

The CDR3 DNA is TGTGCCAGCAGCGTAGAAAATTTAGGCACCGGGGAGCTGTTTTTT. Amino acids: CASSVENLGTGELFF. V gene TRBV9 combines with J gene TRBJ2-2; D is unclear. V was clipped by 0 bases and J by 4 bases, with 10 bases between them. The CDR3 totals 15 residues. CDR1 is SGDLS, CDR2 YYNGEE, per germline. The entire variable domain, with the rest obtained from reference TRBV9 and TRBJ2-2, is as follows: DSGVTQTPKHLITATGQRVTLRCSPRSGDLSVYWYQQSLDQGLQFLIQYYNGEERAKGNILERFSAQQFPDLHSELNLSSLELGDSALYFCASSVENLGTGELFFGEGSRLTVL.

This clonotype has more than one count but fewer than ten. The rearrangement links TRBV25-1 to TRBJ1-3; D might be TRBD1 (5 bases). Germline V gene sequence: CDR1 MGHDK, CDR2 SYGVNS. This CDR3 is 14 amino acids long. Trimming left V 5 bases short and J 2 bases short, with 10 bases between. The CDR3 DNA follows: TGTGCCAGCAGTCTTGGGGCGACTGGAAACACCATATATTTT. Amino acids: CASSLGATGNTIYF.

This clonotype occurred many times. The V gene is TRBV12-3 or TRBV12-4, the J gene TRBJ1-2; TRBD1 might be the D (5 bases). This CDR3 contains 14 residues. V was shortened by 1 base and J by 12 bases, with 18 bases between the two germline ends. CDR3 DNA sequence: TGTGCCAGCAGTTTAGTTTCGGGACTGCAGAAGGACACCTTC. Translated, it gives CASSLVSGLQKDTF.

This chain joins TRBV9 and TRBJ2-5, with D possibly being TRBD2 (6 bases). Per the germline V gene, CDR1 is SGDLS and CDR2 is YYNGEE. The CDR3 has 14 residues. Trimming left V 2 bases short and J 5 bases short, with 13 bases between. The CDR3 nucleotides read TGTGCCAGCAGCGTCGGACTACCTCGGGAGACCCAGTACTTC. Translation: CASSVGLPRETQYF.

This clonotype was detected ten times or more. The V gene is TRBV30, the J gene TRBJ1-6, with D tentatively TRBD1 (5 bases). V dropped 5 bases and J dropped 4 bases, with 12 bases sitting between them. CDR3 length: 14 amino acids. Germline V gene sequence: CDR1 GTSNPN, CDR2 SVGIG (reference sequence). The CDR3: CAWSLDIYNSPLHF. CDR3 bases: TGTGCCTGGTCCTTGGACATTTATAATTCACCCCTCCACTTT.

The genes are TRBV10-3 and TRBJ2-7; tentatively, D is TRBD1 (5 bases). The germline V and J ends were trimmed by 4 bases and 5 bases, with 15 bases remaining between them. This CDR3 is built from 14 residues. CDR1 and CDR2 from the germline V gene are ENHRY and SYGVKD. The CDR3 here is CAISVRTGLHEQYF. The CDR3, as DNA: TGTGCCATCAGTGTACGTACAGGTCTCCACGAGCAGTACTTC.

There are many counts of this clonotype. The chain couples TRBV6-2 or TRBV6-3 to TRBJ2-7; TRBD2 matches at 9 bases. This CDR3 has 14 amino acids. Germline V lookup: CDR1 MNHEY, CDR2 SVGEGT. The trim removed 4 bases at V and 6 bases at J, leaving 7 bases unmatched. CDR3 bases: TGTGCCAGCAGTTGGTTAGCGGGAGAGGGCGAGCAGTACTTC. Translating it yields CASSWLAGEGEQYF.

This clonotype was seen many times. This rearrangement joins TRBV6-1 to TRBJ2-2, with D tentatively TRBD1 or TRBD2 (5 bases each). This CDR3 is built from 14 residues. V lost 7 bases, J lost 5 bases, and 14 bases lay in between. Germline CDR1 reads MNHNS; CDR2 reads SASEGT. As DNA, the CDR3 is TGTGCCAGCAATCGGGACCCGGGGACCGGGGAGCTGTTTTTT. Its translation: CASNRDPGTGELFF.

V is TRBV15 and J is TRBJ2-1, with no clear D. With 5 bases removed from V and 6 bases from J, the gap between germline ends came to 14 bases. Germline V gives CDR1 LNHNV, CDR2 YYDKDF (reference sequence). The length of the CDR3 is 14 residues. The CDR3 loop is CATSGRLPINEQFF. The CDR3 DNA is TGTGCCACCAGCGGCCGTTTACCCATCAATGAGCAGTTCTTC.

Of note for this clonotype: A clone one base away is much larger, so this may be a read error. The missing conserved phenylalanine or tryptophan at the end of this CDR3 makes a read error likely. The rearrangement joins TRBV28 to TRBJ1-2; 8 nucleotides match TRBD1. There are 15 residues in the CDR3. Per germline, CDR1 MDHEN and CDR2 SYDVKM. V lost 6 bases to trimming and J lost 6 bases; unmatched junction nucleotides: 12. CDR3 in DNA: TGTGCCAGCAGGCCGGGACAGGCGGGGACCCATGGCTACACCTCC. This translates into CASRPGQAGTHGYTS.

The CDR3 DNA follows: TGCGCCAGCAGCTTGGTGGGGGGGCCCTACAATGAGCAGTTCTTC. It specifies CASSLVGGPYNEQFF. This sequence joins TRBV5-1 and TRBJ2-1; the D gene is possibly TRBD2 (7 bases). CDR3 length equals 15 residues. Trimming took 0 bases from V and 2 from J, leaving 9 bases between them. The germline CDR1 and CDR2 sequences are SGHRS and YFSETQ.

This clonotype was recorded many times. The V and J genes are TRBV7-6 and TRBJ1-2; D is undetermined. The germline V gene encodes CDR1 SGHVS and CDR2 FNYEAQ. This CDR3 has 13 amino acids. The ends were cut back, 5 bases at V and 2 bases at J, with 9 bases in the middle. The CDR3 DNA sequence: TGTGCCAGCAGCCCCGGGCAGAACTATGGCTACACCTTC. This encodes CASSPGQNYGYTF.